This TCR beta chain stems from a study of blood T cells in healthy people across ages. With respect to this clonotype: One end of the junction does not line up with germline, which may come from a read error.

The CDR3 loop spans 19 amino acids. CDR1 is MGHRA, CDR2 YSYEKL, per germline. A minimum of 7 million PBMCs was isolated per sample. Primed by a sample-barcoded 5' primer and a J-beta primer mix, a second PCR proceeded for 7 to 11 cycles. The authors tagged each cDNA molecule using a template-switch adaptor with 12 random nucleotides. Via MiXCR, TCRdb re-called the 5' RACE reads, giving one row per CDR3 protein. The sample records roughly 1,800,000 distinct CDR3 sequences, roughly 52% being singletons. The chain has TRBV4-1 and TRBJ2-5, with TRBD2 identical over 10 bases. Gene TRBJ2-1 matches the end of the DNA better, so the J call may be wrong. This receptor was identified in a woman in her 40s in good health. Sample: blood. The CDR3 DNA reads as TGTGCCAGCAGCCAAGACCCGACGCTAGCGGGGGACCCACAAGAGACCCAGTTCTTC. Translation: CASSQDPTLAGDPQETQFF.